This T cell receptor (beta chain) was sequenced in a study of low-dose radiotherapy and immunotherapy resistance in tumors (dated by TCRdb to the early 2020s). Notes on the research overall: Cohort 1 received 0.5 Gy per fraction every 2 weeks, with a prescribed total PTV dose of 6.5 Gy. For Cohort 2, the dose was 1 Gy per fraction given every two weeks, adding up to 13 Gy in total across 26 weeks. Patients took aspirin 300 mg orally once daily for four cycles, starting on cycle 1 day 1. Intravenous cyclophosphamide at 200 mg/m2 was administered every two weeks, one day ahead of each radiation and immunotherapy administration. Eight patients were included in the translational analysis: three from the first dose cohort and the first five from the second dose cohort. Nivolumab was administered intravenously as a 240 mg flat dose every two weeks, and ipilimumab was administered intravenously at 1 mg/kg every six weeks. Trial participants were not randomized into treatment groups.

In the paper's terms, the time point label means: before trial treatment. Donors were enrolled in RACIN, a single-arm phase I dose-escalation trial combining nivolumab, ipilimumab, aspirin, low-dose cyclophosphamide and low-dose radiotherapy. Patients were eligible if they had advanced solid tumors that were TIL-negative. Deletion took 3 bases off V and 8 bases off J, with a span of 14 bases between the germline ends. Counted from cysteine to phenylalanine, this CDR3 has 14 amino acids. The DNA shown is the 42-base CDR3, in frame from base 1. The germline V gene (reference sequence) gives CDR1 as GTSNPN and CDR2 as SVGIG. Note on this clonotype: Its antigen target is currently unknown. No qualities accompany the bases; no much larger clone lies one base away.

Sequenced on an Illumina HiSeq 2500. First-strand cDNA was synthesized with Superscript III and a set of TRAV- and TRBV-specific primers, covering both TCRalpha and TCRbeta chains. A roughly 22-cycle PCR with Phusion amplified the TCRs, pairing a constant-region primer with the adapter that was attached to the V primers. The MessageAmp II aRNA Amplification Kit was used to amplify the isolated mRNA, with in vitro transcription run for roughly 16 hours at 37 degrees C. The Dynabeads mRNA DIRECT Purification Kit was used to isolate mRNA for TCR sequencing. Indexed Illumina adapters were added in a second Phusion PCR of roughly 25 cycles, and the PCR products were purified with AMPure XP beads. Concerning the study's data processing: Using custom Perl scripts, TCR sequences that encoded the same protein were pooled, out-of-frame sequences were dropped, and the abundance of each clonotype was calculated. TCR sequences supported by only a single read were excluded from analysis. Repertoire metrics included Shannon entropy, Gini index, clonality, richness, and frequency of TCRs shared between repertoires. Clones were called with MiXCR by TCRdb after fastp trimmed the public reads at Q25, and only in-frame beta chains were retained. CDR3 protein duplicates are merged, each entry listing the most common genes and DNA. The V and J calls and clone size are TCRdb's, not the authors'. Counted in this sample were tens of thousands of distinct CDR3 sequences; less than 40% of them appeared once. Clones ranked in the top ten supply about 3.7% of the sample.

The chain uses TRBV30 and TRBJ1-6; no D gene can be assigned with confidence. The material sequenced was PBMCs, taken before treatment. This TCR derives from a male donor with gallbladder cancer. The CDR3 loop reads CAWRSWTTYSPLHF. The DNA sequence is given as TGTGCCTGGAGGTCCTGGACCACGTATTCACCCCTCCACTTT.